The next 11 T cell receptor beta chains were all read from a single sample in a study of blood T cell repertoires in COVID-19. Measured with immunoSEQ multiplex PCR; TCRdb has only the in-frame clones, and not every one. The data hold around 470,000 clones, with 85% to 90% observed a single time. The sequenced sample was peripheral blood. Every receptor here comes from a man between 18 and 35 years old with COVID-19, enrolled during active disease.

V is TRBV6-5 and J is TRBJ2-1, with 10 bases aligning to TRBD1. V trimming: 0 bases; J trimming: 4 bases; junction bases outside the gene matches: 0. The CDR3 covers 15 residues. CDR1 and CDR2 from the germline V gene are MNHEY and SVGAGI. DNA for the CDR3: TGTGCCAGCAGTTACTCGGGACAGGGGTACAATGAGCAGTTCTTC. Translation: CASSYSGQGYNEQFF.

This clone was observed a few times. The J gene is TRBJ2-2, the V gene TRBV9; TRBD2 agrees at 9 bases. The CDR3 is 14 residues long. Germline V gene sequence: CDR1 SGDLS, CDR2 YYNGEE. V lost 1 base and J lost 5; bases outside the gene matches: 0. CDR3 sequence reads: CASSVLAGTGELFF. The CDR3 nucleotides read TGTGCCAGCAGCGTACTAGCGGGAACCGGGGAGCTGTTTTTT.

V and J are TRBV6-5 and TRBJ1-2, with TRBD1 identical over 7 bases. CDR3 size: 13 residues. Unmatched junction bases numbered 4, after V lost 5 bases and J lost 4 bases. Germline V gene data show CDR1 as MNHEY and CDR2 as SVGAGI. CDR3: CASSPDRVYGYTF. CDR3 nucleotides: TGTGCCAGCAGTCCAGACAGGGTCTATGGCTACACCTTC.

In DNA form, the CDR3 reads TGTGCCAGCAGCTCCGCCCGGGACAGGGGTCGTCAGCCCCAGCATTTT. Translating gives CASSSARDRGRQPQHF. The J gene is TRBJ1-5, the V gene TRBV7-8, with 10 bases lining up with TRBD1. Germline V gene data show CDR1 as SGHVS and CDR2 as FQNEAQ. The CDR3 sequence is 16 residues long. The J segment lost 6 bases and the V segment lost 4 bases, leaving 9 bases of the junction unmatched.

The V and J genes are TRBV3-1 (or the pseudogene TRBV3-2) and TRBJ2-5; 8 nucleotides line up with TRBD1. The CDR3 has 12 amino acids. The V gene's germline CDR1 is LGHDT and CDR2 YNNKEL (reference sequence). DNA for the CDR3: TGTGCAGCAGGGGGCGTCGAAGAGACCCAGTACTTC. Protein sequence: CAAGGVEETQYF.

The V call is TRBV6-1, the J call TRBJ2-3, with D possibly TRBD2 on 5 matching bases. The CDR3 spans 16 residues. V was cut by 3 bases and J by 0 bases, with 13 bases left in between. CDR1 is MNHNS and CDR2 is SASEGT in the germline V gene. In nucleotides, the CDR3 is TGTGCCAGCAGTGACAGATGGGGAGCTAGCACAGATACGCAGTATTTT. This translates into CASSDRWGASTDTQYF.

V and J are TRBV6-5 and TRBJ2-2, with D hard to call. Germline V gives CDR1 MNHEY, CDR2 SVGAGI. V was shortened by 8 bases and J by 8 bases, with 15 bases between the two germline ends. The CDR3 consists of 13 residues. The DNA of the CDR3 is TGTGCCAGCTGTCGCCTGCGTTCTGGGGAGCTGTTTTTT. Amino acids: CASCRLRSGELFF.

The CDR3 DNA reads TGTGCCAGCAGCTTAAACCGGGGGGGCTACAATGAGCAGTTCTTC. Protein: CASSLNRGGYNEQFF. This rearrangement joins TRBV7-9 to TRBJ2-1; TRBD2 agrees at 8 bases. The germline V gene has CDR1 SEHNR and CDR2 FQNEAQ (reference sequence). The J segment lost 3 bases and the V segment lost 2 bases, leaving 3 bases of the junction unmatched. This CDR3 has 15 amino acids.

The V and J genes are TRBV21-1 and TRBJ2-5; the table names TRBD2, a call not compared with the DNA. TRBV21-1 is tagged as a pseudogene. CDR3 length: 14 amino acids. This CDR3 is CASSKVSGKETQYF. DNA of the CDR3: TGTGCCAGCAGCAAAGTGTCCGGTAAAGAGACCCAGTACTTC.

The chain links TRBV10-2 to TRBJ2-2, with 9 nucleotides matching TRBD2. After removal of 8 bases from V and 4 bases from J, the junction contained 5 bases not matched to a gene. Germline CDR1 WSHSY, CDR2 SAAADI. The CDR3 runs 14 residues. The CDR3 DNA is TGCGCCAGCCGCCCGACTAGCGGCACCGGGGAGCTGTTTTTT. Amino acid sequence: CASRPTSGTGELFF.

This chain links TRBV28 with TRBJ1-2; perhaps TRBD1 as D (6 bases). The CDR3 totals 15 residues. CDR1 is MDHEN, CDR2 SYDVKM, per germline. Trimming took 5 bases from V and 2 from J, leaving 15 bases between them. In nucleotides, the CDR3 is TGTGCCAGCAGTACCGGGTGGGGGCAAAACTATGGCTACACCTTC. Its protein product is CASSTGWGQNYGYTF.